This paragraph covers one T cell receptor beta chain sequence. V lost 3 bases to trimming and J lost 12 bases, with 17 bases between them. CDR3 size: 13 residues. This sample is drawn from a study of control samples from healthy donors and cancer patients. TCRdb's table, derived via immunoSEQ multiplex PCR, lists solely in-frame clones and lacks some. This table has 130,000 to 150,000 clones, 80% to 95% appearing once. This clonotype originated in a man aged 30-40 years in good health. The rearrangement joins TRBV12-3 or TRBV12-4 to TRBJ1-2, with D perhaps matching TRBD1 (5 bases). The material sequenced was blood. The CDR3 DNA is TGTGCCAGCAGTTTTCTCAGGGAGGGTGGTCACACCTTC. Translation: CASSFLREGGHTF.